This TCR beta chain was captured by sequencing in a study of cytomegalovirus exposure and HLA in healthy donors. With 60 Vbeta and 13 Jbeta primers, the PCR was carried out. The protocol was immunoSEQ multiplex PCR, while the TCRdb copy is restricted to in-frame clones and leaves out a portion. The sample holds roughly 140,000 clones, 80% seen once. Germline V CDR1 and CDR2: SGHTA, FQGTGA. The CDR3 is 15 residues long. J lost 5 bases, V lost 5 bases, and 9 bases had no gene match. This clonotype was obtained from a male donor in good health and CMV-seronegative. The sample consisted of PBMCs. The chain couples TRBV7-3 to TRBJ2-1; 7 bases are shared with TRBD2. As DNA, the CDR3 is TGTGCCAGCAGCCTTAACTACGGGGGGAACAATGAGCAGTTCTTC. Protein sequence: CASSLNYGGNNEQFF.